This T cell receptor (beta chain) emerged from a study of blood T cell repertoires in COVID-19. Per the germline V gene, CDR1 is SGHRS and CDR2 is YFSETQ. Trimming at V came to 5 bases and at J to 4 bases, leaving 6 bases not matched to a gene. The CDR3 loop spans 14 amino acids. Original processing notes: The assay estimated nucleated cells by amplifying reference gene primers. Assay used: immunoSEQ multiplex PCR; TCRdb lists only in-frame clones, some missing. The V and J calls and the clone size are those of that table, but D and trimming were determined from the DNA. The sample contains about 74,000 clones, less than 95% of which appear only once.

This chain links TRBV5-1 with TRBJ2-3; 8 bases fit TRBD2. The clonotype was recovered from a woman between 50 and 59 years old in a cohort sampled during active COVID-19. Sequencing was performed on peripheral blood. The CDR3 loop is CASRSGSRADTQYF. In DNA, the CDR3 is TGCGCCAGCAGAAGCGGGAGTCGAGCAGATACGCAGTATTTT.